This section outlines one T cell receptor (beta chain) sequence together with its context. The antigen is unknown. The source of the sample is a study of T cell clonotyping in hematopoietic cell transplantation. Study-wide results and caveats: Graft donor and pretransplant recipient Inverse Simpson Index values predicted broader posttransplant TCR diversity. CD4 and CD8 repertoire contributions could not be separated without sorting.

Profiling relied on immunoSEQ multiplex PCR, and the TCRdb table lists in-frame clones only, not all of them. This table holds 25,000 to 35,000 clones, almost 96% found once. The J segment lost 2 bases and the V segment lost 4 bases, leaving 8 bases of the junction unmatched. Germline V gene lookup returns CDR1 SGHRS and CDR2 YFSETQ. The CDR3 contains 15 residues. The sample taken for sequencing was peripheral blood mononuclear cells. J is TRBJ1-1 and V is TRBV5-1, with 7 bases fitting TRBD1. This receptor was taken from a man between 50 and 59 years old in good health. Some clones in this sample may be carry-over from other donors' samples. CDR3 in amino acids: CASSPTTGINTEAFF. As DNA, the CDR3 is TGCGCCAGCAGCCCGACGACAGGGATCAACACTGAAGCTTTCTTT. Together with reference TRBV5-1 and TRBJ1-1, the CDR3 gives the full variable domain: KAGVTQTPRYLIKTRGQQVTLSCSPISGHRSVSWYQQTPGQGLQFLFEYFSETQRNKGNFPGRFSGRQFSNSRSEMNVSTLELGDSALYLCASSPTTGINTEAFFGQGTRLTVV.